This T cell receptor beta chain was sequenced in a study of PD-L1 blockade in urothelial cancer. Produced via immunoSEQ multiplex PCR; TCRdb's table is partial and in-frame only. The repertoire holds about 76,000 clones, with around 90% as singletons. V shed 6 bases and J 5 bases; nucleotides not matched to a gene: 6. The CDR3 spans 15 residues. Germline CDR1 and CDR2: LNHDA and SQIVND (reference sequence). The time point denotes: peripheral blood 6 weeks after treatment start. This rearrangement joins TRBV19 to TRBJ1-5; 11 nucleotides agree with TRBD1. The sample consisted of PBMCs, taken around atezolizumab (anti-PD-L1) treatment. This clonotype originated in a woman of 80 years or more with urothelial cancer. As DNA, the CDR3 is TGTGCCAGTAGCCGGGACAGGGGGGACGATCAGCCCCAGCATTTT. It specifies CASSRDRGDDQPQHF.